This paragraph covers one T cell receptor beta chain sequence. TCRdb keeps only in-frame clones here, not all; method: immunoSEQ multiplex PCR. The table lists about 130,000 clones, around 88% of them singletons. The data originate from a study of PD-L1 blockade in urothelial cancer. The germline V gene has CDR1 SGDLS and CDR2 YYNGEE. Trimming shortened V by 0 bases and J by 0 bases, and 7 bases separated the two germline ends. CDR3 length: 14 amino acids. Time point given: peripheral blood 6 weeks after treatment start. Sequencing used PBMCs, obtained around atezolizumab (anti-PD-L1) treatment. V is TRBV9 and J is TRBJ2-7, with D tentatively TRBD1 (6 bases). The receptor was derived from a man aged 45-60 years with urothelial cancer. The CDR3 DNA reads TGTGCCAGCAGCGTAGGGGACAACTCCTACGAGCAGTACTTC. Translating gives CASSVGDNSYEQYF.